This section outlines one TCR beta chain sequence together with its context. What it binds is not known. The germline V gene encodes CDR1 MNHEY and CDR2 SVGAGI. V lost 6 bases and J lost 4; bases outside the gene matches: 6. The CDR3 covers 15 residues. PCR used 60 Vbeta primers and 13 Jbeta primers. TCRdb's copy holds only in-frame clones and misses some; the assay was immunoSEQ multiplex PCR. The data hold approximately 140,000 clones, with around 80% observed a single time. These data belong to a study of cytomegalovirus exposure and HLA in healthy donors. Overall study results and limits: Analyses of presence/absence relied on an assumption of roughly uniform sequencing depth across donors. The investigators catalogued 150 to 200 TCR beta chains as cytomegalovirus-associated. Later, an analysis found that common viral pathogens appeared to be linked with several of the most significant clusters.

The chain uses TRBV6-5 and TRBJ2-2; 9 bases map to TRBD2. Sequenced: PBMCs. The sequence was obtained from a man aged 40-50 years in good health and CMV-seropositive. CDR3 DNA: TGTGCCAGCAGCGTACCAGCGGGAGGCACCGGGGAGCTGTTTTTT. It specifies CASSVPAGGTGELFF.